The clone carrying this T cell receptor (beta chain) was seen more than once but under ten times. This entry comes from a study of blood T cell repertoires in COVID-19. Study context: From T cells, B-cell-depleted T cells, or PBMCs came the material, which was cDNA or gDNA.

J gave up 0 bases and V 6 bases, and 8 bases lay outside the gene matches. The CDR3 loop spans 16 amino acids. The germline gives CDR1 MNHEY, CDR2 SVGEGT. It was during active infection that Seattle patients were enrolled and then longitudinally followed. Only in-frame clones appear in the TCRdb table, and some are missing; sequencing was by immunoSEQ multiplex PCR. The data contain some 400,000 clones, around 87% of them singletons. Specimen: peripheral blood. The chain is built from TRBV6-2 or TRBV6-3 and TRBJ1-3; 7 nucleotides agree with TRBD1. The sequence was collected from an older woman with COVID-19, enrolled during active disease. As DNA, the CDR3 is TGTGCCAGCAGCCCTCGACAGGGTTCCTCTGGAAACACCATATATTTT. This translates into CASSPRQGSSGNTIYF.